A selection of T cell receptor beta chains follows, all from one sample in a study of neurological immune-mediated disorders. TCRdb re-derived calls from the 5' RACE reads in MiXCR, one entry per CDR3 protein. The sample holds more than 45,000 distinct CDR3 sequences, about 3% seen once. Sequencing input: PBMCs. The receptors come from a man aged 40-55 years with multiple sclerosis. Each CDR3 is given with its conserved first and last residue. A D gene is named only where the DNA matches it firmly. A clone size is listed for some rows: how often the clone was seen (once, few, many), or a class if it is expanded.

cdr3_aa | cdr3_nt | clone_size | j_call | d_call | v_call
CASSLPGGRTDTQYF | TGTGCCAGCAGCCTCCCGGGGGGGAGGACAGATACGCAGTATTTT | many | TRBJ2-3 | TRBD2 | TRBV7-2
CASSLAELYNEQFF | TGCGCCAGCAGCTTGGCCGAGCTTTACAATGAGCAGTTCTTC | many | TRBJ2-1 | - | TRBV5-1
CASRQGGQTNTGELFF | TGCGCCAGCAGACAAGGGGGACAGACGAACACCGGGGAGCTGTTTTTT | many | TRBJ2-2 | TRBD1 | TRBV5-1
CASSLYPREQYF | TGTGCCAGCAGTTTGTACCCCCGGGAGCAGTACTTC | many | TRBJ2-7 | - | TRBV12-3/TRBV12-4
CAISETGLETQYF | TGTGCCATCAGTGAGACAGGGTTGGAGACCCAGTACTTC | many | TRBJ2-5 | - | TRBV10-3
CSARGTSGGSSTDTQYF | TGCAGTGCTAGGGGGACTAGCGGGGGGTCTAGCACAGATACGCAGTATTTT | many | TRBJ2-3 | TRBD2 | TRBV20-1
CASSQDNKGRYGYTF | TGTGCCAGCAGCCAAGACAATAAAGGCCGCTATGGCTACACCTTC | - | TRBJ1-2 | - | TRBV3-1
CASSFGEVYNEQFF | TGTGCCAGCAGCTTCGGTGAAGTATACAATGAGCAGTTCTTC | many | TRBJ2-1 | - | TRBV5-5
CATSPGQNEKLFF | TGTGCCACCTCACCGGGACAGAATGAAAAACTGTTTTTT | many | TRBJ1-4 | TRBD1 | TRBV5-5
CSGASAPSGTQYF | TGCAGTGGGGCTAGCGCGCCCTCAGGTACGCAGTATTTT | many | TRBJ2-3 | - | TRBV20-1
CSARGQGGQPQHF | TGCAGTGCTAGAGGACAGGGTGGTCAGCCCCAGCATTTT | many | TRBJ1-5 | TRBD1 | TRBV20-1
CASSPGQGRGGGEKLFF | TGTGCCAGCAGCCCGGGACAGGGGAGGGGTGGTGGAGAAAAACTGTTTTTT | many | TRBJ1-4 | TRBD1 | TRBV12-3/TRBV12-4
CASRHRGPKANVDTEAFF | TGTGCCAGCAGACACAGGGGCCCCAAGGCTAATGTAGACACTGAAGCTTTCTTT | many | TRBJ1-1 | TRBD1 | TRBV6-2/TRBV6-3
CATSAGGLGPQFF | TGTGCCACCTCCGCGGGGGGCCTGGGTCCACAGTTCTTC | many | TRBJ2-1 | TRBD2 | TRBV15
CSATPRGGEDTIYF | TGCAGTGCTACCCCACGGGGGGGGGAGGACACCATATATTTT | many | TRBJ1-3 | - | TRBV20-1
CSAGSGHQPQHF | TGCAGTGCCGGGTCAGGGCATCAGCCCCAGCATTTT | many | TRBJ1-5 | - | TRBV20-1
CASGSFEQYF | TGTGCCAGTGGGTCTTTCGAGCAGTACTTC | many | TRBJ2-7 | - | TRBV6-5
CASSSVARQGTDTQYF | TGTGCCAGCAGCTCTGTGGCGAGACAGGGTACAGATACGCAGTATTTT | many | TRBJ2-3 | TRBD1 | TRBV5-5
CASSLSQATAYEQYF | TGTGCCAGCAGTTTATCGCAGGCAACCGCCTACGAGCAGTACTTC | many | TRBJ2-7 | - | TRBV6-2/TRBV6-3
CSARGLAGASTDTQYF | TGCAGTGCTAGAGGACTAGCGGGGGCGAGCACAGATACGCAGTATTTT | many | TRBJ2-3 | TRBD2 | TRBV20-1
CASSPTGVSYNEQFF | TGTGCCAGCAGCCCGACAGGGGTCTCCTACAATGAGCAGTTCTTC | many | TRBJ2-1 | TRBD1 | TRBV11-2
CAITEGREGGYTF | TGTGCCATCACCGAGGGGAGGGAAGGCGGCTACACCTTC | many | TRBJ1-2 | - | TRBV10-3
CASSPGQGAQQYF | TGTGCCAGCAGCCCGGGACAGGGGGCCCAGCAGTACTTC | many | TRBJ2-7 | TRBD1 | TRBV7-3
CASKRGGTDTQYF | TGTGCCAGCAAAAGGGGGGGGACAGATACGCAGTATTTT | many | TRBJ2-3 | - | TRBV6-5
CASSYSFARRSEAFF | TGTGCCAGCAGTTACTCGTTTGCGAGGAGGTCTGAAGCTTTCTTT | many | TRBJ1-1 | - | TRBV6-5
CASSVFTGTYEQYF | TGTGCCAGCAGCGTTTTTACAGGGACCTACGAGCAGTACTTC | many | TRBJ2-7 | - | TRBV5-5
CASSQESRGIANTGELFF | TGTGCCAGCAGCCAAGAGTCCAGGGGGATAGCGAACACCGGGGAGCTGTTTTTT | few | TRBJ2-2 | TRBD1 | TRBV3-1
CASSLTGAGDQPQNF | TGCGCCAGCAGCTTGACGGGTGCGGGAGATCAGCCCCAGAATTTT | - | TRBJ1-5 | - | TRBV5-1
CASSPGQLSYEQYF | TGCGCCAGCAGCCCGGGACAGTTATCCTACGAGCAGTACTTC | - | TRBJ2-7 | TRBD1 | TRBV5-1
CASSRDRALNTEAFF | TGTGCCAGCAGCCGGGACAGAGCATTGAACACTGAAGCTTTCTTT | many | TRBJ1-1 | TRBD1 | TRBV12-3/TRBV12-4
CASSPRGGAGELFF | TGCGCCAGCAGCCCCCGAGGCGGGGCCGGGGAGCTGTTTTTT | many | TRBJ2-2 | - | TRBV4-1
CASSPARGIYGYTF | TGTGCCAGCTCACCAGCGCGGGGGATCTATGGCTACACCTTC | many | TRBJ1-2 | - | TRBV18
CASSLYSGGRQETQYF | TGTGCCAGCAGTTTATATAGCGGGGGACGGCAGGAGACCCAGTACTTC | - | TRBJ2-5 | TRBD2 | TRBV27
CASSFTENYGYTF | TGTGCCAGCAGTTTTACAGAAAACTATGGCTACACCTTC | - | TRBJ1-2 | - | TRBV28
CASSFAGINSGNTIYF | TGTGCCAGCAGCTTCGCGGGGATCAACTCTGGAAACACCATATATTTT | many | TRBJ1-3 | - | TRBV7-9
CAISGEAYEQYF | TGTGCCATCAGTGGAGAGGCCTACGAGCAGTACTTC | many | TRBJ2-7 | - | TRBV10-3
CASNFMTNQPQNF | TGTGCCAGCAACTTTATGACCAATCAGCCCCAGAATTTT | many | TRBJ1-5 | - | TRBV6-6
CASSLVSGIYEKLFF | TGTGCCAGCAGCTTGGTCTCGGGGATATATGAAAAACTGTTTTTT | many | TRBJ1-4 | - | TRBV5-5
CASRWGGGNQPQHF | TGTGCCAGCAGGTGGGGGGGGGGCAATCAGCCCCAGCATTTT | many | TRBJ1-5 | - | TRBV2
CASSFDSYEQYF | TGCGCCAGCAGCTTCGACAGCTACGAGCAGTACTTC | many | TRBJ2-7 | - | TRBV5-1
CASTTGAASTDTQYF | TGTGCCAGCACCACCGGGGCTGCTAGCACAGATACGCAGTATTTT | many | TRBJ2-3 | - | TRBV7-6
CASGPGQGGQPQNF | TGTGCCAGCGGACCCGGACAGGGCGGTCAGCCCCAGAATTTT | - | TRBJ1-5 | TRBD1 | TRBV6-2/TRBV6-3
CASSQETYNEQFF | TGTGCCAGCAGCCAAGAAACCTACAATGAGCAGTTCTTC | many | TRBJ2-1 | - | TRBV3-1
CASSPAGQGANQPQHF | TGTGCCAGCAGTCCGGCGGGGCAGGGGGCTAATCAGCCCCAGCATTTT | many | TRBJ1-5 | TRBD1 | TRBV12-3/TRBV12-4
CASSFQGSSYEQYF | TGCGCCAGCAGCTTTCAGGGGAGCTCCTACGAGCAGTACTTC | few | TRBJ2-7 | - | TRBV5-1
CASSYRRTGGTDTQYF | TGTGCCAGCAGTTACCGAAGGACAGGGGGAACAGATACGCAGTATTTT | many | TRBJ2-3 | TRBD1 | TRBV6-5
CASSYQLRGQDTQYF | TGTGCCAGCAGTTACCAACTTAGGGGGCAAGATACGCAGTATTTT | many | TRBJ2-3 | TRBD1 | TRBV6-5
CASSRQRDITEAFF | TGCGCCAGCAGCCGTCAACGGGACATCACTGAAGCTTTCTTT | many | TRBJ1-1 | - | TRBV5-1
CASVRSGGAQAQYF | TGTGCCAGCGTGAGAAGCGGGGGGGCCCAGGCGCAGTATTTT | many | TRBJ2-3 | TRBD2 | TRBV6-1
CASSPKPGGAHNEQFF | TGTGCCAGCAGCCCGAAACCCGGGGGGGCCCACAATGAGCAGTTCTTC | many | TRBJ2-1 | TRBD2 | TRBV7-9
CASSPGQRQNTGELFF | TGTGCCAGCTCACCGGGACAGAGACAGAACACCGGGGAGCTGTTTTTT | many | TRBJ2-2 | TRBD1 | TRBV18
CASTWERGSSTDTQYF | TGTGCCAGCACCTGGGAACGGGGCTCTAGCACAGATACGCAGTATTTT | few | TRBJ2-3 | - | TRBV12-3/TRBV12-4
CASSPADRGPNYGYTF | TGTGCCAGCTCACCTGCGGACAGGGGTCCCAACTATGGCTACACCTTC | many | TRBJ1-2 | TRBD1 | TRBV18
CAISEFGGNEQFF | TGTGCCATCAGTGAGTTCGGGGGAAATGAGCAGTTCTTC | many | TRBJ2-1 | - | TRBV10-3
CSARSADTQYF | TGCAGTGCTAGATCTGCAGATACGCAGTATTTT | many | TRBJ2-3 | - | TRBV20-1
CASSQDLNQPQNF | TGCGCCAGCAGCCAGGACTTAAATCAGCCCCAGAATTTT | many | TRBJ1-5 | - | TRBV5-1
CSASDGYQPQNF | TGCAGTGCTTCAGACGGATATCAGCCCCAGAATTTT | many | TRBJ1-5 | - | TRBV20-1